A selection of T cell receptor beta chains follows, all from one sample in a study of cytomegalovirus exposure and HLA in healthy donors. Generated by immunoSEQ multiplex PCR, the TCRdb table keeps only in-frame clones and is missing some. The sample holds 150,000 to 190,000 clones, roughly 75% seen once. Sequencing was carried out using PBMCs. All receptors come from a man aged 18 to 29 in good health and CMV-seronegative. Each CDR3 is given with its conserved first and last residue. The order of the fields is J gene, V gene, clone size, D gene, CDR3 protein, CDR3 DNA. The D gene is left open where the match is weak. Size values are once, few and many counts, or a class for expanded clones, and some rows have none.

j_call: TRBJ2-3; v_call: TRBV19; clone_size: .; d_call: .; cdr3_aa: CASSEGGSTDTQYF; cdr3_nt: TGTGCCAGTAGTGAAGGCGGGAGCACAGATACGCAGTATTTT
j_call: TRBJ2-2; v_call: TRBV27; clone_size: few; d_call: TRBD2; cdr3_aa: CASSLGWGLENTGELFF; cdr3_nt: TGTGCCAGCAGTTTAGGGTGGGGACTAGAGAACACCGGGGAGCTGTTTTTT
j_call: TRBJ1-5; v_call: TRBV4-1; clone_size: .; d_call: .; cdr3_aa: CASSPSTGLNQPQHF; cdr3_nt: TGCGCCAGCAGCCCCTCGACAGGACTCAATCAGCCCCAGCATTTT
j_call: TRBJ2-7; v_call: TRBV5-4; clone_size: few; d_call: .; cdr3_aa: CASSVGSPEQYF; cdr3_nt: TGTGCCAGCAGCGTCGGGTCACCGGAGCAGTACTTC
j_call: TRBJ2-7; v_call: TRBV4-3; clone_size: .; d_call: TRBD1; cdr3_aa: CASSQERHRGYEQYF; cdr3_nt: TGCGCCAGCAGCCAAGAACGCCACAGGGGCTACGAGCAGTACTTC
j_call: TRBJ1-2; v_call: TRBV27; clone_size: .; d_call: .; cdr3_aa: CASSLNVGRYYGYTF; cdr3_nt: TGTGCCAGCAGTTTAAACGTGGGCAGATACTATGGCTACACCTTC
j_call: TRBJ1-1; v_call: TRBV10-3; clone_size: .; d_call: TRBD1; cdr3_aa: CASRGTGENTEAFF; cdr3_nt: TGTGCCTCCAGGGGGACAGGCGAGAACACTGAAGCTTTCTTT
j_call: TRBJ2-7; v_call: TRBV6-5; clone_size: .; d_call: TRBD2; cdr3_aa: CASSLRAGGPAEQYF; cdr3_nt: TGTGCCAGCAGCTTGCGAGCGGGAGGGCCGGCCGAGCAGTACTTC
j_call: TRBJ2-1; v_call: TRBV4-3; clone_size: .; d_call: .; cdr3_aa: CASSRAPSPGVVEQFF; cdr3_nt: TGCGCCAGCAGCCGGGCCCCGAGCCCCGGGGTGGTTGAGCAGTTCTTC
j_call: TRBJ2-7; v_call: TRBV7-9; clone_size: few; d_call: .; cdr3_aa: CASSSWGGGEYEQYF; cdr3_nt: TGTGCCAGCAGCTCGTGGGGGGGCGGCGAGTACGAGCAGTACTTC
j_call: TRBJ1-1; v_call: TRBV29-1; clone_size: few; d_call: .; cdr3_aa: CSVGPEAFF; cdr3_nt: TGCAGCGTTGGGCCTGAAGCTTTCTTT
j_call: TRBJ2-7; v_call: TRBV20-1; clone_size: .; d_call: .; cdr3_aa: CSARAGYEQYF; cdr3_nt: TGCAGTGCTAGAGCCGGGTACGAGCAGTACTTC
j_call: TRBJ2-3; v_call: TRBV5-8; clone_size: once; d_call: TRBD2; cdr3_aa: CASSPSLVSGRTDTQYF; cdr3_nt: TGTGCCAGCAGCCCCTCCTTAGTTAGCGGGAGGACAGATACGCAGTATTTT
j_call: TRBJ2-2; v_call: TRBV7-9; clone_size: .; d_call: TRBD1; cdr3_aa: CASSPRTGRGELFF; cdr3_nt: TGTGCCAGCAGCCCTCGGACAGGCAGAGGGGAGCTGTTTTTT
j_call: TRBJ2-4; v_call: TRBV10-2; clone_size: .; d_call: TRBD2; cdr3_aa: CAIAGGAKNIQYF; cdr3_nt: TGCGCCATCGCGGGGGGGGCCAAAAACATTCAGTACTTC
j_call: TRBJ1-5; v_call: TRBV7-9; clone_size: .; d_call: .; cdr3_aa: CASSLTLTGREARQPQHF; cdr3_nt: TGTGCCAGCAGCCTGACCCTTACAGGTCGTGAGGCTAGACAGCCCCAGCATTTT
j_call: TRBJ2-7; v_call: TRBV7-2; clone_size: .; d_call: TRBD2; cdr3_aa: CASSSGGLGSYEQYF; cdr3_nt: TGTGCCAGCAGCTCAGGCGGACTAGGGTCCTACGAGCAGTACTTC
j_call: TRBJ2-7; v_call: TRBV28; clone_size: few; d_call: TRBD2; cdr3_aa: CASSPPGTSTYEQYF; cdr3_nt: TGTGCCAGCAGTCCGCCCGGGACTAGCACCTACGAGCAGTACTTC
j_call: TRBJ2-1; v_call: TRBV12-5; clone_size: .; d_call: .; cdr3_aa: CASGFEEGWNEQFF; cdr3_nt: TGTGCTAGTGGTTTCGAGGAGGGTTGGAATGAGCAGTTCTTC
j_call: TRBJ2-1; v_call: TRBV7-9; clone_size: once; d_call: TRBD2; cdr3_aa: CASSAGAGGGNEQFF; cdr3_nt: TGTGCCAGCAGCGCTGGGGCGGGAGGGGGCAATGAGCAGTTCTTC
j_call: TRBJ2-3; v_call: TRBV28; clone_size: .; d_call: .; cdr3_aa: CASSWGYTDTQYF; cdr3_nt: TGTGCCAGCAGTTGGGGCTACACAGATACGCAGTATTTT
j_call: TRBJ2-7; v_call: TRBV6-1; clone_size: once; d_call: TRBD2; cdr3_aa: CASSRLAGSYEQYF; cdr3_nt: TGTGCCAGCAGTCGACTAGCGGGGTCCTACGAGCAGTACTTC
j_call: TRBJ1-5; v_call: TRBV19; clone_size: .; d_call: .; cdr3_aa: CASSPQTDQPQHF; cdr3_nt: TGTGCCAGTAGTCCCCAGACAGATCAGCCCCAGCATTTT
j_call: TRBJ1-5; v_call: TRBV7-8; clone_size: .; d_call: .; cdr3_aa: CASSLAGGNQPQHF; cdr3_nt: TGTGCCAGCAGCCTCGCCGGTGGCAATCAGCCCCAGCATTTT
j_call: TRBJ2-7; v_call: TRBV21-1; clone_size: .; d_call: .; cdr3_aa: CASPTSGREIYEQYF; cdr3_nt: TGTGCCAGCCCGACTAGCGGGAGGGAAATTTACGAGCAGTACTTC
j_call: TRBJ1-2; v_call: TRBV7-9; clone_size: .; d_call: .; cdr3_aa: CASSLGHPIYGYTF; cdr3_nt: TGTGCCAGCAGCTTAGGACACCCTATTTATGGCTACACCTTC
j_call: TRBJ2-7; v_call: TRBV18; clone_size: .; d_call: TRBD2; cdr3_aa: CASSPSSSGSDTQYF; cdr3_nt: TGTGCCAGCTCACCCAGCAGTAGCGGGAGTGATACGCAGTACTTC
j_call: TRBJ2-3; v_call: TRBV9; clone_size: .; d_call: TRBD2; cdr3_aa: CASSARSGPVPILTQYF; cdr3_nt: TGTGCCAGCAGCGCTCGTAGCGGGCCCGTTCCCATCTTAACGCAGTATTTT
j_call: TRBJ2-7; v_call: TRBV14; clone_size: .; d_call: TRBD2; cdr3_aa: CASSQVPGGNYEQYF; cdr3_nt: TGTGCCAGCAGCCAAGTTCCGGGAGGTAACTACGAGCAGTACTTC
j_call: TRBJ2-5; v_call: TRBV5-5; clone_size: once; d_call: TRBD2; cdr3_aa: CASSPIAGIQTQYF; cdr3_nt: TGTGCCAGCAGCCCAATAGCGGGAATTCAGACCCAGTACTTC
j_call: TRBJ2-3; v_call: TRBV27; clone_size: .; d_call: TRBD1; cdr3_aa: CASSVGTVTDTQYF; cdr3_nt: TGTGCCAGCTCGGTCGGGACAGTCACAGATACGCAGTATTTT
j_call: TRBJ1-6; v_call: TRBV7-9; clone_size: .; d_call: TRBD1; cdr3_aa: CSSWDMDRGANSPLHF; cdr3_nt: TGTTCCAGCTGGGATATGGACAGGGGCGCCAATTCACCCCTCCACTTT
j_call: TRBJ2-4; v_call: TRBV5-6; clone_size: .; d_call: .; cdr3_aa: CASSFWTRGEWAKNIQYF; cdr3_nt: TGTGCCAGCAGCTTCTGGACTAGGGGGGAATGGGCCAAAAACATTCAGTACTTC
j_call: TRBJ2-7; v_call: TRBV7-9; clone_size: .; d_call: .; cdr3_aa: CSSSFVGESYEQYF; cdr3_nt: TGTTCCAGCAGCTTCGTCGGGGAATCTTACGAGCAGTACTTC
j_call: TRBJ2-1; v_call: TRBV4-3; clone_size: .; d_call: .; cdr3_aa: CASSPAEGGTTNEQFF; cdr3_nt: TGCGCCAGCAGCCCAGCCGAGGGGGGGACTACGAATGAGCAGTTCTTC
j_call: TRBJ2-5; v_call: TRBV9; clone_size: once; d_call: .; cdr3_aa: CASSVGSATQETQYF; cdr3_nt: TGTGCCAGCAGCGTAGGGTCAGCGACCCAAGAGACCCAGTACTTC
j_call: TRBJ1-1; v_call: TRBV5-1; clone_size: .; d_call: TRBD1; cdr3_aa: CASQEGTGGNTEAFF; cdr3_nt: TGCGCCTCACAGGAGGGGACAGGGGGGAACACTGAAGCTTTCTTT
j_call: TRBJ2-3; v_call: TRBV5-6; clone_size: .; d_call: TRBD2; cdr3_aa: CASSSLGTSGSRTDTQYF; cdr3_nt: TGTGCCAGCAGCTCCCTCGGGACTAGCGGGAGCCGCACAGATACGCAGTATTTT
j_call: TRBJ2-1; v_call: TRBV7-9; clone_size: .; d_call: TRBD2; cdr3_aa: CASSLPTSGIHNEQFF; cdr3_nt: TGTGCCAGCAGCTTACCGACTAGCGGGATCCACAATGAGCAGTTCTTC
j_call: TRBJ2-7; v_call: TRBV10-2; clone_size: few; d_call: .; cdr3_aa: CASSEGGKRQYF; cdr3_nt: TGCGCCAGCAGTGAAGGGGGAAAGCGGCAGTACTTC
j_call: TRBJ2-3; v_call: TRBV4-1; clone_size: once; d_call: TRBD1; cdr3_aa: CASSGRDRGTDTQYF; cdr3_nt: TGCGCCAGCAGCGGCCGGGACAGGGGTACAGATACGCAGTATTTT
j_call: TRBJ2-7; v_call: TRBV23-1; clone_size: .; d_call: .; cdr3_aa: CASSLLGPREYEQYF; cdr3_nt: TGCGCCAGCAGTCTTCTGGGCCCCCGGGAGTACGAGCAGTACTTC
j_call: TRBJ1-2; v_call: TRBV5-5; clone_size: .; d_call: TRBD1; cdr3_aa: CASSRTGGDYGYTF; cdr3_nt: TGTGCCAGCAGCCGGACAGGGGGCGACTATGGCTACACCTTC
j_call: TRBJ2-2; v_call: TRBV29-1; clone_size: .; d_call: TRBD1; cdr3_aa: CSVEPGQGTGELFF; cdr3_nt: TGCAGCGTTGAACCGGGACAGGGCACCGGGGAGCTGTTTTTT
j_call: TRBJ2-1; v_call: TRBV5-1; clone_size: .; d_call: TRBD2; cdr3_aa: CASSPAGTSVYEQFF; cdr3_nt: TGCGCCAGCAGCCCCGCCGGGACTAGTGTTTATGAGCAGTTCTTC
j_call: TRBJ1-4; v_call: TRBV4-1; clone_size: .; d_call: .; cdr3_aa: CASSQEGGGATNEKLLF; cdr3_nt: TGCGCCAGCAGCCAAGAAGGGGGGGGAGCAACTAATGAAAAACTGCTTTTT
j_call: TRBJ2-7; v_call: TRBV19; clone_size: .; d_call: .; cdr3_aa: CASKGTQGSYEQYF; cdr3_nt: TGTGCCAGTAAAGGGACCCAGGGGTCCTACGAGCAGTACTTC
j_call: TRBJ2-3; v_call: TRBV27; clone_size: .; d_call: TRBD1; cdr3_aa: CASRLRDRGTDTQYF; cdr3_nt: TGTGCCAGCAGACTGAGGGACAGAGGTACCGATACGCAGTATTTT
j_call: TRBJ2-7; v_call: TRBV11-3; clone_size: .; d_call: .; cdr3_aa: CASSLSASSYEQYF; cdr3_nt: TGTGCCAGCAGCTTATCAGCGAGCTCCTACGAGCAGTACTTC
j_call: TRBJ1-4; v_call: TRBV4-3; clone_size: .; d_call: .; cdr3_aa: CASSPTLGEKLFF; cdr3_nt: TGCGCCAGCAGCCCGACGCTCGGGGAAAAACTGTTTTTT